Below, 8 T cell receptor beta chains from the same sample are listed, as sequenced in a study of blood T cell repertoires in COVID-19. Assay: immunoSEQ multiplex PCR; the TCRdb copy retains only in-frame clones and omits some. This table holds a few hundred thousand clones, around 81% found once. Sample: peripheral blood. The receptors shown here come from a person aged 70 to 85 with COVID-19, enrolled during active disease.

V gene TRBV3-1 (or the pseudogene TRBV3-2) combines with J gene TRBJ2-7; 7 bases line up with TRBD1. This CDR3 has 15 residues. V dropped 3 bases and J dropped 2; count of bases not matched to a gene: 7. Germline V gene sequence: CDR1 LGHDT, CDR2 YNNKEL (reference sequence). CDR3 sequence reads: CASSQWGQRTYEQYF. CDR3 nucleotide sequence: TGTGCCAGCAGCCAGTGGGGACAGCGAACCTACGAGCAGTACTTC.

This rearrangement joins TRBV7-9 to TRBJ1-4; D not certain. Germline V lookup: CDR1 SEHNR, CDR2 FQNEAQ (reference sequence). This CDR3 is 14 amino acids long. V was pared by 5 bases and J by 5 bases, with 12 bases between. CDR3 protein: CASSESGINEKLFF. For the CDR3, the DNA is TGTGCCAGCAGCGAATCCGGGATAAATGAAAAACTGTTTTTT.

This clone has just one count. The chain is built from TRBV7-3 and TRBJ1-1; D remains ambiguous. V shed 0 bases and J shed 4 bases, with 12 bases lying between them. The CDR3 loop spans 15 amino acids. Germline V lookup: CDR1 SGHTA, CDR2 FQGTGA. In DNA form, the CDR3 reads TGTGCCAGCAGCTTAACGGGAGGATTTGGCACTGAAGCTTTCTTT. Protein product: CASSLTGGFGTEAFF.

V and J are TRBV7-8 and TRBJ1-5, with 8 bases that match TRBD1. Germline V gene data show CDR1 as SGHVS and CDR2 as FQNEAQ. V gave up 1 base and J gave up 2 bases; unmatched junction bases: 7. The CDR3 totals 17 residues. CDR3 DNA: TGTGCCAGCAGCTTAGTAGTGTGGACAGGGCGCAATCAGCCCCAGCATTTT. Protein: CASSLVVWTGRNQPQHF.

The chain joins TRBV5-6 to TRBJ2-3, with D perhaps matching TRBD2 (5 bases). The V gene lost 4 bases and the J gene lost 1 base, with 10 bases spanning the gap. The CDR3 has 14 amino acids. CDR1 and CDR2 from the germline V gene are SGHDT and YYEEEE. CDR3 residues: CASSPGSRTDTQYF. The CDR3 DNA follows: TGTGCCAGCAGCCCGGGGTCGCGCACAGATACGCAGTATTTT.

The DNA for the CDR3 is TGTGCCAGCAGTTCTCAAGAGACCCAGTACTTC. Its translation: CASSSQETQYF. The chain uses TRBV12-3 or TRBV12-4 and TRBJ2-5; D is unclear. V lost 4 bases and J lost 2, with 2 bases in between. The CDR3 runs 11 residues.

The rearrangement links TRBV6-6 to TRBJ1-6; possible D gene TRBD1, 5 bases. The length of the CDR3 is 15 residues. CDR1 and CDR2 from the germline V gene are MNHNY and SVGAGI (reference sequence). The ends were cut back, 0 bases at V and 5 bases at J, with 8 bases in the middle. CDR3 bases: TGTGCCAGCAGTTACTCGGGGGGTGATAATTCACCCCTCCACTTT. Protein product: CASSYSGGDNSPLHF.

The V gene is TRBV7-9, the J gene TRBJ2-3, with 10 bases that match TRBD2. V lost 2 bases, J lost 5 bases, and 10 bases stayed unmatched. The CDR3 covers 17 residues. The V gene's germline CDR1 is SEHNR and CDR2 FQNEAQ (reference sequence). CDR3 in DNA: TGTGCCAGCAGCTTAAGGATCAGCGGGAGGGCCGGAGATACGCAGTATTTT. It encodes CASSLRISGRAGDTQYF.